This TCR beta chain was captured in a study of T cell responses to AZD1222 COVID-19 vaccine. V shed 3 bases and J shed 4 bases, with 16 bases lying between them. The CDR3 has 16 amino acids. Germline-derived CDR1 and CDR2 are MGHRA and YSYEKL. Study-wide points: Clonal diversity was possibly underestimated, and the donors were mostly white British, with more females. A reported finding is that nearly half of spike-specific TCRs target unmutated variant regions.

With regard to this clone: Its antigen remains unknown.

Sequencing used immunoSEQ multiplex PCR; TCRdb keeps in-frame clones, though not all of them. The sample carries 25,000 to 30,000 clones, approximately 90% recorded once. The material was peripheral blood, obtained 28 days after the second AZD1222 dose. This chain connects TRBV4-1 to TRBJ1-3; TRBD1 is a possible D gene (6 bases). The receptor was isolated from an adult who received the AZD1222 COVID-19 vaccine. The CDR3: CASSQGGPEAGNTIYF. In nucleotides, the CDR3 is TGCGCCAGCAGCCAGGGGGGGCCGGAGGCGGGAAACACCATATATTTT.